The text below deals with one T cell receptor beta chain. Its antigen remains unidentified. Only in-frame clones appear in the TCRdb table, and some are missing; sequencing was by immunoSEQ multiplex PCR. The sample has almost 8,500 clones; 85% to 90% are singletons. Time point described: week 3, after first cycle of checkpoint inhibitor. This record comes from a study of blood T cell dynamics during melanoma immunotherapy. Overall study context: Standard first-line treatment here was pembrolizumab or nivolumab plus ipilimumab in metastatic melanoma.

Study conclusions and caveats: PBMC repertoires of eventual disease-control patients split at W3 into clonality or diversity gains. It remained unknown if the driving T cell clones were melanoma-specific.

Here the sequenced sample was blood, taken from a patient treated with checkpoint blockade. This TCR came from a human donor with melanoma.

Written as DNA, the CDR3 is TGTGCCACCAGCAGAGCCTACAGGGGGCTGAGTCAGCCCCAGCATTTT. As protein: CATSRAYRGLSQPQHF. The rearrangement joins TRBV15 to TRBJ1-5, with 9 positions matching TRBD1. Germline loops: CDR1 LNHNV, CDR2 YYDKDF (reference sequence). Trimming cost V 1 base and J 6 bases; bases outside gene matches: 7. The CDR3 sequence is 16 residues long. Supplemented by reference TRBV15 and TRBJ1-5, the full variable domain reads DAMVIQNPRYQVTQFGKPVTLSCSQTLNHNVMYWYQQKSSQAPKLLFHYYDKDFNNEADTPDNFQSRRPNTSFCFLDIRSPGLGDTAMYLCATSRAYRGLSQPQHFGDGTRLSIL.